Presented here are 17 T cell receptor beta chains from one specimen sequenced in a study of OX40 agonist ivuxolimab in advanced cancers. TCRdb keeps only in-frame clones here, not all; method: immunoSEQ multiplex PCR. The data hold 40,000 to 55,000 clones, with approximately 88% observed a single time. The sequenced sample was CD4+ or CD8+ T cells sorted from blood, obtained in a trial of the OX40 agonist ivuxolimab. Receptors were obtained from an adult with an advanced solid tumor such as melanoma, head and neck, liver or kidney cancer.

The count of this clone is one. The rearrangement links TRBV6-5 to TRBJ1-2; D ambiguous. Germline V gene data show CDR1 as MNHEY and CDR2 as SVGAGI. There are 13 residues in the CDR3. The V end lost 6 bases, the J end lost 8 bases, and 16 bases lay between the germline ends. The CDR3, as DNA: TGTGCCAGCAGCGCCACCCGGGTGAGCGGCTACACCTTC. Its translation is CASSATRVSGYTF.

The chain recombines TRBV27 with TRBJ1-3; no clear D. Germline V gene data show CDR1 as MNHEY and CDR2 as SMNVEV (reference sequence). The V gene lost 9 bases and the J gene lost 2 bases, with 17 bases spanning the gap. This CDR3 region has 15 residues. The CDR3 sequence is CASPEHRETGNTIYF. CDR3 nucleotide sequence: TGTGCCAGTCCTGAACATCGAGAAACTGGAAACACCATATATTTT.

CDR3 residues: CASSQGGNLPQPQHF. CDR3 DNA: TGTGCCAGCTCACAGGGGGGGAACCTTCCCCAGCCCCAGCATTTT. The genes are TRBV18 and TRBJ1-5; D might be TRBD1 (6 bases). The CDR3 spans 15 residues. CDR1 is KGHSH, CDR2 LQKENI, per germline. V lost 4 bases and J 7 bases, leaving 17 bases between the germline ends. The whole variable domain, filled in from reference TRBV18 and TRBJ1-5, reads NAGVMQNPRHLVRRRGQEARLRCSPMKGHSHVYWYRQLPEEGLKFMVYLQKENIIDESGMPKERFSAEFPKEGPSILRIQQVVRGDSAAYFCASSQGGNLPQPQHFGDGTRLSIL.

The V call is TRBV27, the J call TRBJ1-2, with D maybe TRBD1 (6 bases). The CDR3 contains 17 residues. Trimming pared 11 bases from V and 2 bases from J, leaving 27 bases between. Germline CDR1 MNHEY, CDR2 SMNVEV (reference sequence). CDR3 amino acids: CAVLTWGGPSLNYGYTF. CDR3 in DNA: TGTGCCGTTCTGACTTGGGGGGGGCCTTCTTTAAACTATGGCTACACCTTC.

V usage is TRBV5-1 and J usage is TRBJ1-4, with a weak D call TRBD1 (5 bases). There are 15 residues in the CDR3. The V end was cut by 0 bases, the J end by 7 bases, with 13 bases between. Looked up from germline, CDR1 is SGHRS and CDR2 is YFSETQ. The DNA for the CDR3 is TGCGCCAGCAGCTTGGGTAGGGGAGAAGGTGAAAAACTGTTTTTT. This codes for CASSLGRGEGEKLFF.

The chain couples TRBV15 to TRBJ2-3, with D unclear. The CDR3 contains 15 residues. V was cut by 0 bases and J by 1 base, with 8 bases left in between. Germline V gene lookup returns CDR1 LNHNV and CDR2 YYDKDF (reference sequence). CDR3 region: CATSRDRGGTDTQYF. The DNA for the CDR3 is TGTGCCACCAGCAGAGATCGAGGCGGCACAGATACGCAGTATTTT.

The chain combines TRBV29-1 with TRBJ1-1, with D perhaps matching TRBD1 (6 bases). Germline values: CDR1 SQVTM, CDR2 ANQGSEA. The germline V and J ends were trimmed by 1 base and 5 bases, with 17 bases remaining between them. The CDR3 has 15 residues. The CDR3 protein is CSVEGTWTETTEAFF. In nucleotides, the CDR3 is TGCAGCGTTGAAGGGACATGGACAGAAACGACTGAAGCTTTCTTT. The full variable domain, completed using reference TRBV29-1 and TRBJ1-1, is SAVISQKPSRDICQRGTSLTIQCQVDSQVTMMFWYRQQPGQSLTLIATANQGSEATYESGFVIDKFPISRPNLTFSTLTVSNMSPEDSSIYLCSVEGTWTETTEAFFGQGTRLTVV.

This chain connects TRBV27 to TRBJ2-1, with 12 bases lining up with TRBD2. With 4 bases clipped from V and 4 bases from J, the junction kept 2 bases outside the gene matches. Germline assignment: CDR1 MNHEY and CDR2 SMNVEV (reference sequence). This CDR3 has 15 amino acids. CDR3 DNA: TGTGCCAGCAGTTCGACTAGCGGGAGATACAATGAGCAGTTCTTC. Translated: CASSSTSGRYNEQFF.

The CDR3 region has the DNA TGCGCCAGCAGCTCCCGGAGGGAGAATGGGGCCAACGTCCTGACTTTC. This gives the protein CASSSRRENGANVLTF. V usage is TRBV5-1 and J usage is TRBJ2-6; tentative D call: TRBD2 (6 bases). The length of the CDR3 is 16 residues. Trimming cost V 3 bases and J 3 bases, with 13 bases left between them. Germline lookup yields CDR1 SGHRS and CDR2 YFSETQ. Using reference TRBV5-1 and TRBJ2-6 for the parts outside the CDR3, the full variable domain is KAGVTQTPRYLIKTRGQQVTLSCSPISGHRSVSWYQQTPGQGLQFLFEYFSETQRNKGNFPGRFSGRQFSNSRSEMNVSTLELGDSALYLCASSSRRENGANVLTFGAGSRLTVL.

The CDR3 sequence: CASRERGTEAFF. DNA for the CDR3: TGTGCCAGCAGGGAACGTGGGACTGAAGCTTTCTTT. This rearrangement joins TRBV13 to TRBJ1-1; D is unresolved. Germline values: CDR1 PRHDT, CDR2 FYEKMQ (reference sequence). Trimming removed 6 bases from V and 5 bases from J, with 10 bases in between. This CDR3 has 12 amino acids.

The gene calls are TRBV27 and TRBJ1-1; D gene unclear. Trimming removed 2 bases from V and 1 base from J, with 8 bases in between. CDR1 is MNHEY, CDR2 SMNVEV, per germline (reference sequence). The CDR3 length is 14 residues. CDR3 region: CASSLLTENTEAFF. The DNA of the CDR3 is TGTGCCAGCAGTTTACTCACAGAGAACACTGAAGCTTTCTTT.

J is TRBJ2-3 and V is TRBV10-1; 12 bases match TRBD2. CDR1 is WNHNN, CDR2 SYGVQD, per germline (reference sequence). With 4 bases clipped from V and 2 bases from J, the junction kept 7 bases outside the gene matches. The CDR3 contains 17 residues. CDR3 sequence reads: CASSGLAGVKPTDTQYF. CDR3 in DNA: TGCGCCAGCAGTGGACTAGCGGGAGTAAAACCCACAGATACGCAGTATTTT.

This chain connects TRBV15 to TRBJ1-5, with TRBD1 as a possible D gene (5 bases). The CDR3 extends over 15 amino acids. V was pared by 3 bases and J by 7 bases, with 16 bases between. Germline lookup yields CDR1 LNHNV and CDR2 YYDKDF (reference sequence). The CDR3 nucleotides read TGTGCCACCAGCAGCCATACAGGCGGAGGGCAGCCCCAGCATTTT. Protein: CATSSHTGGGQPQHF.

The gene calls are TRBV2 and TRBJ2-5; D is uncertain. The DNA end favors TRBJ2-7, so the J call may be wrong. Per germline, CDR1 SNHLY and CDR2 FYNNEI. The CDR3 totals 10 residues. DNA for the CDR3: TGTGCCAGCATAGGGAACGAGCAGTACTTC. It is translated as CASIGNEQYF.

V and J are TRBV11-2 and TRBJ1-1; possibly TRBD1 for D (5 bases). With 2 bases removed from V and 6 bases from J, the gap between germline ends came to 13 bases. Looked up from germline, CDR1 is SGHAT and CDR2 is FQNNGV. The CDR3 loop spans 14 amino acids. DNA for the CDR3: TGTGCCAGCAGCTTATCCCGGGGCGCCGCTGAAGCTTTCTTT. Protein: CASSLSRGAAEAFF.

Details on this clone: Other DNA sequences of this sample code for an identical CDR3. J is TRBJ2-7 and V is TRBV6-1; D uncertain. Germline loops: CDR1 MNHNS, CDR2 SASEGT. V shed 6 bases and J shed 1 base, with 1 base lying between them. The CDR3 has 10 residues. DNA for the CDR3: TGTGCCAGCAGATCCTACGAGCAGTACTTC. It is translated as CASRSYEQYF.

With respect to this clone: Other DNA sequences in the sample encode the same CDR3. This sequence joins TRBV27 and TRBJ1-2, with D unclear. This CDR3 contains 13 residues. Between the trimmed V and J ends, which lost 0 bases and 4 bases, there was a span of 6 bases. Germline V lookup: CDR1 MNHEY, CDR2 SMNVEV (reference sequence). CDR3 protein: CASSLSSSYGYTF. The CDR3 DNA is TGTGCCAGCAGTTTATCCTCTTCCTATGGCTACACCTTC.